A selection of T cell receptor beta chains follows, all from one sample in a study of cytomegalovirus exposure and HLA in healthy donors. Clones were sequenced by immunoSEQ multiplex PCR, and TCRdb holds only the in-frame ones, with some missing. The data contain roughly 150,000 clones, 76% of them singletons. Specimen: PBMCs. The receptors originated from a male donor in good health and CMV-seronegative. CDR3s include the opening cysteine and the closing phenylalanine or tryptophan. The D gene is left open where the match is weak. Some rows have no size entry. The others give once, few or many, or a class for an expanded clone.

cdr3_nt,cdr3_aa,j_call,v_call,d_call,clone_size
TGTGCCAGTTGGGAGGAGGCTGCCTACAATGAGCAGTTCTTC,CASWEEAAYNEQFF,TRBJ2-1,TRBV6-1,NA,NA
TGTGCCAGCAGTTTTCCGGGACTCATATACGAGCAGTACTTC,CASSFPGLIYEQYF,TRBJ2-7,TRBV27,NA,NA
TGTGCCAGCAGGTTGACAGGGGGTTATGAGACCCAGTACTTC,CASRLTGGYETQYF,TRBJ2-5,TRBV6-1,TRBD1,few
TGTGCCAGCAGTTCAGACAGGGCCCCAAAAGGGGGCACTGAAGCTTTCTTT,CASSSDRAPKGGTEAFF,TRBJ1-1,TRBV27,TRBD1,NA
TGTGCCAGCAGCAGTTCTAGCGGGAGCTACGAGCAGTACTTC,CASSSSSGSYEQYF,TRBJ2-7,TRBV7-2,TRBD2,NA
TGTGCCAGCAGTGATTGGGAGCGGGGTCGGGAGCAGTACTTC,CASSDWERGREQYF,TRBJ2-7,TRBV28,TRBD2,NA
TGCAGCGTTGAAACAGGGCCACCGGGAGGGGAGCAGTACTTC,CSVETGPPGGEQYF,TRBJ2-7,TRBV29-1,TRBD2,few
TGTGCCAGTAGCCTGGACAGTTCCTACGAGCAGTACTTC,CASSLDSSYEQYF,TRBJ2-7,TRBV19,NA,few
TGTGCCAGCACCTGGGTGGGGACAGGGGTCCACGAGCAGTACTTC,CASTWVGTGVHEQYF,TRBJ2-7,TRBV27,TRBD1,NA
TGTGCCTGGAGTGTATGGGGGCTGACCACAGATACGCAGTATTTT,CAWSVWGLTTDTQYF,TRBJ2-3,TRBV30,NA,once
TGTGCCAGCAGCTCACGGACAGGCCCGTACCAAGAGACCCAGTACTTC,CASSSRTGPYQETQYF,TRBJ2-5,TRBV13,TRBD1,NA
TGTGCCAGCAGTCCGACGTGGACAGGGGGCGATTCACCCCTCCACTTT,CASSPTWTGGDSPLHF,TRBJ1-6,TRBV27,TRBD1,NA
TGTGCCAGCAGTTCCCCGGGACAGTATAGCAATCAGCCCCAGCATTTT,CASSSPGQYSNQPQHF,TRBJ1-5,TRBV28,TRBD1,NA
TGTGCCAGCAGTTTCTCCGCACAGGAGGGCACTGAAGCTTTCTTT,CASSFSAQEGTEAFF,TRBJ1-1,TRBV6-5,NA,NA
TGTGCCAGCAGCTCCATCCGGGAAGCCAAAAACATTCAGTACTTC,CASSSIREAKNIQYF,TRBJ2-4,TRBV11-2,NA,NA
TGCGCCAGTAGTATAGACGGGATAAACACCGGGGAGCTGTTTTTT,CASSIDGINTGELFF,TRBJ2-2,TRBV19,NA,NA
TGTGCCAGCAGCGTAGCTACGTTTGGGGGGGCAAATGAGCAGTTCTTC,CASSVATFGGANEQFF,TRBJ2-1,TRBV9,NA,once
TGTGCCAGCAGCACAGGCCCCGGGGAGACCCAGTACTTC,CASSTGPGETQYF,TRBJ2-5,TRBV13,NA,NA
TGTGCCAGTATTGACAGGGGGACGGCAGATACGCAGTATTTT,CASIDRGTADTQYF,TRBJ2-3,TRBV6-1,TRBD1,NA
TGTGCCAGCAGCTTGGGACTAGCGGGAAACAATGAGCAGTTCTTC,CASSLGLAGNNEQFF,TRBJ2-1,TRBV5-4,TRBD2,NA
TGCGCCAGCAGCCATCCGGACTACTACGAGCAGTACTTC,CASSHPDYYEQYF,TRBJ2-7,TRBV4-1,NA,NA
TGTGCCAGCTCCCGGGAGAGGGGCTCCTACGAGCAGTACTTC,CASSRERGSYEQYF,TRBJ2-7,TRBV27,NA,NA
TGTGCCAGCATTAGAGACAATAAGGACACTGAAGCTTTCTTT,CASIRDNKDTEAFF,TRBJ1-1,TRBV6-1,NA,NA
TGTGCCACCAGCAGAGATAGGGCAGGGGATCAGCCCCAGCATTTT,CATSRDRAGDQPQHF,TRBJ1-5,TRBV15,NA,NA
TGTGCCAGCAGCACCCCAGACACAGGGCGCCAGCCCCAGCATTTT,CASSTPDTGRQPQHF,TRBJ1-5,TRBV28,NA,NA
TGTGCCAGCAGTTTACATGGGGCGCTTCGCGAGCAGTACTTC,CASSLHGALREQYF,TRBJ2-7,TRBV28,NA,NA
TGCGCCAGCAGCTTGGGCCTAACAGGGTCTGGAAACACCATATATTTT,CASSLGLTGSGNTIYF,TRBJ1-3,TRBV5-1,NA,NA
TGTGCCAGCAGTTACGGGACAGGGGTCTATGGCTACACCTTC,CASSYGTGVYGYTF,TRBJ1-2,TRBV6-5,TRBD1,few
TGCAGCGTCCAGACAGGCACCGGGGCCGAGCAGTACTTC,CSVQTGTGAEQYF,TRBJ2-7,TRBV29-1,NA,NA
TGTGCCAGCAGTTACTCCGGGCAGGGGACGGGAAACACCATATATTTT,CASSYSGQGTGNTIYF,TRBJ1-3,TRBV6-5,NA,few
TGTGCCAGCTCACTAGAACAGGGGGATAGCAACACTGAAGCTTTCTTT,CASSLEQGDSNTEAFF,TRBJ1-1,TRBV18,TRBD1,NA